This entry is about one TCR beta chain. Its antigen is as yet unknown. The data were taken from a study of shared clonotypes between healthy human individuals. Study-wide results and limits: Since donors were few, the genetic and exposure-history diversity represented was limited.

The material for each subset, its genomic DNA, was split evenly across several immunoSEQ plates. TCRdb's table, derived via immunoSEQ multiplex PCR, lists solely in-frame clones and lacks some. Among about 820,000 clones listed, 80% to 95% were seen once. With 5 bases removed from V and 6 bases from J, the gap between germline ends came to 14 bases. The CDR3 is made up of 14 amino acids. Germline CDR1 is SGHVS and CDR2 is FQNEAQ. In the naive CD8 group, cells lacked CD45RO and were positively selected for CCR7, so terminally differentiated effector memory CD45RA+ cells were left out. The sequencing sample was made of naive CD8+ T cells sorted from blood. This chain links TRBV7-8 with TRBJ2-1, with D perhaps TRBD2 (5 bases). The sequence came from a man aged 25-45 years in good health. The CDR3 coding sequence is TGTGCCAGCAGCATAGGATCGGGGATCAATGAGCAGTTCTTC. Translated: CASSIGSGINEQFF.